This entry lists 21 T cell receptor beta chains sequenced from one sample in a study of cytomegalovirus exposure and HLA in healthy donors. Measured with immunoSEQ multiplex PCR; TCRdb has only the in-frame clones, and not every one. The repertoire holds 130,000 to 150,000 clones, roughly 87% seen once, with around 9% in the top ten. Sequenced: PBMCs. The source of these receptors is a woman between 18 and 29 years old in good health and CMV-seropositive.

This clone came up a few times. This CDR3 is CASSQMGTGGDEQYF. The CDR3 bases are TGTGCCAGTAGCCAGATGGGGACAGGGGGCGACGAGCAGTACTTC. This rearrangement joins TRBV19 to TRBJ2-7; 12 positions agree with TRBD1. Germline loops: CDR1 LNHDA, CDR2 SQIVND (reference sequence). This CDR3 is 15 amino acids long. With V trimmed by 6 bases and J by 5 bases, 8 bases remained unmatched. Complete variable domain (other parts from reference TRBV19 and TRBJ2-7): DGGITQSPKYLFRKEGQNVTLSCEQNLNHDAMYWYRQDPGQGLRLIYYSQIVNDFQKGDIAEGYSVSREKKESFPLTVTSAQKNPTAFYLCASSQMGTGGDEQYFGPGTRLTVT.

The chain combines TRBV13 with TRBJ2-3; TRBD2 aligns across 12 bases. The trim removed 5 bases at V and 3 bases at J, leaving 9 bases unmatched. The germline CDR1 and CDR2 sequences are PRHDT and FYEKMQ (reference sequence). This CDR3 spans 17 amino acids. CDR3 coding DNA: TGTGCCAGCAGCAAGCCCGCTAGCGGGGGGGGTACAGATACGCAGTATTTT. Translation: CASSKPASGGGTDTQYF.

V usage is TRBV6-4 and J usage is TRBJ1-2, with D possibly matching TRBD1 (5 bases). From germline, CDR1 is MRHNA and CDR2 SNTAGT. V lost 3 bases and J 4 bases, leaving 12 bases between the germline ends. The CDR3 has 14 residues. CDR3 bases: TGTGCCAGCAGTGATGGCCAGGGTGGCTATGGCTACACCTTC. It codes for CASSDGQGGYGYTF.

The CDR3 protein is CASSPERADTQYF. The CDR3 DNA is TGTGCCAGCTCACCTGAACGGGCAGATACGCAGTATTTT. The chain is built from TRBV18 and TRBJ2-3; no firm D call. Germline CDR1 is KGHSH and CDR2 is LQKENI. V lost 3 bases and J lost 4, with 8 bases in between. This CDR3 comprises 13 residues.

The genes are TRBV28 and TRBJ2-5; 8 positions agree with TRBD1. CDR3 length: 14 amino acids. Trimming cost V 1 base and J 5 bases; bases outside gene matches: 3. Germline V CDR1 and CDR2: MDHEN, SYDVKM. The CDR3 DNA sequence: TGTGCCAGCAGTTTATACCAGGGGGCTGAGACCCAGTACTTC. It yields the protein CASSLYQGAETQYF.

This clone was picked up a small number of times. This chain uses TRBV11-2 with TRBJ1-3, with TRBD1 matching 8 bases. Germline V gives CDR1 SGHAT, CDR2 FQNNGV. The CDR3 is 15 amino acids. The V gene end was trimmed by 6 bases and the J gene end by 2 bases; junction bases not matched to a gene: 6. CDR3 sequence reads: CASRGVRGPGNTIYF. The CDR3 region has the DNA TGTGCCAGCAGGGGGGTCAGGGGGCCTGGAAACACCATATATTTT.

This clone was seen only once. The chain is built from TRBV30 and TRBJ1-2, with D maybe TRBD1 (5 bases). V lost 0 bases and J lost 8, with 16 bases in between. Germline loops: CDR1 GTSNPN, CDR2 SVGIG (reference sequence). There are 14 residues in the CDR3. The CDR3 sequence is CAWSVTRRGEGYTF. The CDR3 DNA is TGTGCCTGGAGTGTAACCCGACGGGGGGAAGGCTACACCTTC.

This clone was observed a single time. The CDR3 sequence is CASSLVGQRYNSPLHF. CDR3 nucleotide sequence: TGTGCCAGCAGCTTAGTTGGACAGAGATATAATTCACCCCTCCACTTT. V and J are TRBV7-2 and TRBJ1-6, with a possible D match to TRBD1 (6 bases). The CDR3 is 16 amino acids. Germline V gene lookup returns CDR1 SGHTA and CDR2 FQGNSA. V lost 1 base, J lost 4 bases, and 11 bases lay in between. Using reference TRBV7-2 and TRBJ1-6 for the parts outside the CDR3, the full variable domain is GAGVSQSPSNKVTEKGKDVELRCDPISGHTALYWYRQSLGQGLEFLIYFQGNSAPDKSGLPSDRFSAERTGGSVSTLTIQRTQQEDSAVYLCASSLVGQRYNSPLHFGNGTRLTVT.

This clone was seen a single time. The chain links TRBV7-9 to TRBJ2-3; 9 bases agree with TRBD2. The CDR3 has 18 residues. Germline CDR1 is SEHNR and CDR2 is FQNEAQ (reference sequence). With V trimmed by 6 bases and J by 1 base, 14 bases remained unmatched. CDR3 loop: CASRASGGSPLGTDTQYF. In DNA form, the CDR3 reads TGTGCCAGCAGGGCGAGCGGGGGGTCCCCCTTGGGCACAGATACGCAGTATTTT.

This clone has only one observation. The CDR3 sequence is CASSFWKGDRDSEKLFF. The CDR3 coding sequence is TGTGCCAGCAGCTTTTGGAAAGGGGACAGGGACTCGGAAAAACTGTTTTTT. This chain joins TRBV11-2 and TRBJ1-4, with TRBD1 identical over 9 bases. The V and J ends lost 3 bases and 8 bases, in that order; junction bases with no gene match: 13. CDR1 is SGHAT, CDR2 FQNNGV, per germline. The CDR3 sequence is 17 residues long. The full variable domain, its missing parts supplied by reference TRBV11-2 and TRBJ1-4, is EAGVAQSPRYKIIEKRQSVAFWCNPISGHATLYWYQQILGQGPKLLIQFQNNGVVDDSQLPKDRFSAERLKGVDSTLKIQPAKLEDSAVYLCASSFWKGDRDSEKLFFGSGTQLSVL.

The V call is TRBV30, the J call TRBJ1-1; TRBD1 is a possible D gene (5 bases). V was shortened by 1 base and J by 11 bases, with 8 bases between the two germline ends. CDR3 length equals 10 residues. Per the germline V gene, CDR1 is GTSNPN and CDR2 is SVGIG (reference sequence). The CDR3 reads CAWSATEAFF. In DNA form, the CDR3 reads TGTGCCTGGAGTGCGACAGAGGCTTTCTTT.

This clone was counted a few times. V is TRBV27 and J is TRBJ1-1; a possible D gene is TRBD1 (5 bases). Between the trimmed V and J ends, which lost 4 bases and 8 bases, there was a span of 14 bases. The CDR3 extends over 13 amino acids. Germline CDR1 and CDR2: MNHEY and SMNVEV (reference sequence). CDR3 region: CASSSGPSGEAFF. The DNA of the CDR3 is TGTGCCAGCAGTTCAGGGCCGTCCGGGGAAGCTTTCTTT.

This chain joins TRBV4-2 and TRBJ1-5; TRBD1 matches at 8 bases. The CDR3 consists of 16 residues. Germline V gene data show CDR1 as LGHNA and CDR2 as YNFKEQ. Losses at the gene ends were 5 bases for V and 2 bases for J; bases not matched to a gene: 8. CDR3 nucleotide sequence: TGTGCCAGCAGCTCCGACAGGGGTGTTGGCAATCAGCCCCAGCATTTT. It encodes CASSSDRGVGNQPQHF.

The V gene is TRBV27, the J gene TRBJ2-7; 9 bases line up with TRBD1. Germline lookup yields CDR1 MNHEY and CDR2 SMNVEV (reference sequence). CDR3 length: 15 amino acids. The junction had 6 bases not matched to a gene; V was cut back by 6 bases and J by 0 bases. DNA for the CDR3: TGTGCCAGCAGGAGGACAGGGGCGAGCTCCTACGAGCAGTACTTC. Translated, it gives CASRRTGASSYEQYF.

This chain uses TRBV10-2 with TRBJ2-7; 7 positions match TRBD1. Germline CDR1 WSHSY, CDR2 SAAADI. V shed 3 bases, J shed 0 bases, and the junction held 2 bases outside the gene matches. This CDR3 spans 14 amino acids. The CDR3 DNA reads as TGCGCCAGCAGTGATTACAGGGGCTCCTACGAGCAGTACTTC. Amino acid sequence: CASSDYRGSYEQYF.

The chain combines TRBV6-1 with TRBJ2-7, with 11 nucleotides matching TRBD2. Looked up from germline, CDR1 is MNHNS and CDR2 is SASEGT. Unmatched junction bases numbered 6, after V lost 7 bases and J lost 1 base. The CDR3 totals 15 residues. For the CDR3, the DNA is TGTGCCAGCATGGCTAGCGGGGGGTTTTCCTACGAGCAGTACTTC. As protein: CASMASGGFSYEQYF.

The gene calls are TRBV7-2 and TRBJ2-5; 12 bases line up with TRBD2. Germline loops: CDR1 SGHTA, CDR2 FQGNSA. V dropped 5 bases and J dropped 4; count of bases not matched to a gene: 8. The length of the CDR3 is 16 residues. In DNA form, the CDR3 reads TGTGCCAGCAGCGCCCAACTAGCGGGGGGCACAGAGACCCAGTACTTC. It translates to CASSAQLAGGTETQYF.

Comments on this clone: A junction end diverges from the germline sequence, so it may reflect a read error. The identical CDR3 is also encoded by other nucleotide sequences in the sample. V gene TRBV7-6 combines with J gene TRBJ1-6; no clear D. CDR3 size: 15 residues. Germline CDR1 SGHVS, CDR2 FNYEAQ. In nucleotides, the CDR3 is TGTGCCAGCAGCTTAGACAGCTCCTATAATTCACCCCTTCACTTT. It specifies CASSLDSSYNSPLHF.

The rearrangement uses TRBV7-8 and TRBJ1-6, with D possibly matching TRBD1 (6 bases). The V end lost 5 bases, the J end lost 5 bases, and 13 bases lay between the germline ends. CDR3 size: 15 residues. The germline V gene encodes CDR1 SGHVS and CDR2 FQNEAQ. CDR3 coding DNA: TGTGCCAGCAGCGCCCGGACAGTTAATAATTCACCCCTCCACTTT. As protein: CASSARTVNNSPLHF.

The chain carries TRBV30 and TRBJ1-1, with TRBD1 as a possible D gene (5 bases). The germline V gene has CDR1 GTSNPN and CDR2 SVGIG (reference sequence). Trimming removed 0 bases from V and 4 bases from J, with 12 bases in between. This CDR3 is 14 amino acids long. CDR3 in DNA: TGTGCCTGGAGTGTCCCAGGGAGGGGCACTGAAGCTTTCTTT. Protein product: CAWSVPGRGTEAFF.

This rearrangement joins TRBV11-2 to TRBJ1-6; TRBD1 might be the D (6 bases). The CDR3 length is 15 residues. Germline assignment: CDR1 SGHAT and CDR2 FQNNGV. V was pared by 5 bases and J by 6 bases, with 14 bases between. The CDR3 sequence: CASSPYGQPNSPLHF. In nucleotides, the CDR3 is TGTGCCAGCAGCCCCTACGGACAGCCTAATTCACCCCTCCACTTT.